Presented here are 15 T cell receptor beta chains from one specimen sequenced in a study of blood T cell repertoires in COVID-19. Sequencing used immunoSEQ multiplex PCR; TCRdb keeps in-frame clones, though not all of them. The sample shows roughly 99,000 clones, roughly 88% of them seen only once. Sequencing was carried out using peripheral blood. These receptors originate from a man aged 50-59 years with active or convalescent COVID-19.

The sample holds a few counts of this clone. The chain has TRBV5-4 and TRBJ1-1; no firm D call. V was cut by 0 bases and J by 4 bases, with 7 bases left in between. CDR1 is SGHNT and CDR2 is YYREEE in the germline V gene (reference sequence). The CDR3 runs to 13 residues. The CDR3 here is CASSLASPTEAFF. The CDR3 DNA reads as TGTGCCAGCAGCTTGGCATCCCCCACTGAAGCTTTCTTT.

The genes are TRBV5-4 and TRBJ2-7; D is possibly TRBD2 (6 bases). Per germline, CDR1 SGHNT and CDR2 YYREEE (reference sequence). V was clipped by 4 bases and J by 5 bases, with 19 bases between them. This CDR3 region has 15 residues. The CDR3 reads CASSTFGRGSHEQYF. The CDR3 coding sequence is TGTGCCAGCAGCACGTTCGGGAGAGGGTCCCACGAGCAGTACTTC.

J is TRBJ1-5 and V is TRBV25-1; D possibly corresponds to TRBD1 (5 bases). Germline CDR1 and CDR2: MGHDK and SYGVNS. This CDR3 has 12 residues. Trimming stripped 6 bases from V and 10 bases from J, with 13 bases between. CDR3 sequence reads: CASRPTQGPQHF. DNA for the CDR3: TGTGCCAGCAGACCTACCCAGGGTCCCCAGCATTTT. The full variable domain, rest sourced from reference TRBV25-1 and TRBJ1-5, is EADIYQTPRYLVIGTGKKITLECSQTMGHDKMYWYQQDPGMELHLIHYSYGVNSTEKGDLSSESTVSRIRTEHFPLTLESARPSHTSQYLCASRPTQGPQHFGDGTRLSIL.

A few counts support this clone. Written as DNA, the CDR3 is TGTGCCAGCAGTCCCCTGGACAGGGGGGAGTTTGGCTACACCTTC. Translation: CASSPLDRGEFGYTF. This chain links TRBV28 with TRBJ1-2; 10 bases are shared with TRBD1. CDR1 and CDR2 from the germline V gene are MDHEN and SYDVKM. The CDR3 runs 15 residues. V was pared by 5 bases and J by 7 bases, with 10 bases of the junction left unmatched.

The J gene is TRBJ2-3, the V gene TRBV24-1; 10 positions agree with TRBD1. The CDR3 is made up of 16 amino acids. Germline CDR1 and CDR2: KGHDR and SFDVKD. With 3 bases clipped from V and 2 bases from J, the junction kept 4 bases outside the gene matches. CDR3 sequence: CATSDLGTGDTDTQYF. Here the CDR3 DNA reads TGTGCCACCAGTGATCTTGGGACAGGGGACACAGATACGCAGTATTTT.

The rearrangement joins TRBV6-6 to TRBJ2-5; 7 nucleotides match TRBD2. The CDR3 length is 15 residues. Trimming cost V 6 bases and J 5 bases; bases outside gene matches: 12. CDR1 is MNHNY and CDR2 is SVGAGI in the germline V gene (reference sequence). In nucleotides, the CDR3 is TGTGCCAGCAGCCGAGCCAAGGGGCGGGGGGAGACCCAGTACTTC. It is translated as CASSRAKGRGETQYF.

The chain joins TRBV9 to TRBJ1-2, with 8 bases lining up with TRBD1. The J segment lost 8 bases and the V segment lost 1 base, leaving 4 bases of the junction unmatched. The V gene's germline CDR1 is SGDLS and CDR2 YYNGEE. This CDR3 contains 13 residues. CDR3 protein: CASSVTQGVGYTF. CDR3 bases: TGTGCCAGCAGCGTAACACAGGGGGTCGGCTACACCTTC.

This clone has a single count. This chain joins TRBV6-5 and TRBJ2-7, with D perhaps matching TRBD2 (5 bases). V dropped 0 bases and J dropped 0 bases, with 12 bases sitting between them. This CDR3 contains 16 residues. Germline V CDR1 and CDR2: MNHEY, SVGAGI. The CDR3: CASSYSDPGLSYEQYF. In DNA form, the CDR3 reads TGTGCCAGCAGTTACTCGGACCCAGGACTCTCCTACGAGCAGTACTTC.

This chain joins TRBV10-1 and TRBJ1-2; D is possibly TRBD1 (6 bases). The CDR3 is made up of 15 amino acids. V lost 3 bases, J lost 4 bases, and 15 bases lay in between. Germline V gives CDR1 WNHNN, CDR2 SYGVQD (reference sequence). The CDR3 coding sequence is TGCGCCAGCAGTGAAAACAGGGCAGATATCTATGGCTACACCTTC. Amino acids: CASSENRADIYGYTF.

The chain uses TRBV27 and TRBJ2-7; D may be TRBD2 (6 bases). The CDR3 has 14 residues. Germline V gives CDR1 MNHEY, CDR2 SMNVEV (reference sequence). Trimming pared 5 bases from V and 2 bases from J, leaving 13 bases between. The CDR3: CASSLTRGPYEQYF. In DNA, the CDR3 is TGTGCCAGCAGTCTTACGCGGGGTCCCTACGAGCAGTACTTC.

The rearrangement joins TRBV6-5 to TRBJ2-2; D is possibly TRBD1 (5 bases). Germline CDR1 is MNHEY and CDR2 is SVGAGI. Between the trimmed V and J ends, which lost 8 bases and 5 bases, there was a span of 12 bases. The length of the CDR3 is 13 residues. Here the CDR3 DNA reads TGTGCCAGCCGCAGGGCAAAAACCGGGGAGCTGTTTTTT. It encodes CASRRAKTGELFF.

The V and J genes are TRBV6-6 and TRBJ1-5, with 9 bases lining up with TRBD1. CDR1 is MNHNY, CDR2 SVGAGI, per germline (reference sequence). This CDR3 region has 16 residues. V lost 6 bases, J lost 11 bases, and 17 bases stayed unmatched. The DNA for the CDR3 is TGTGCCAGCAGCCTTAGACCGGGACAGGGCCGGTCGGCCCAGCATTTT. It codes for CASSLRPGQGRSAQHF.

The V call is TRBV6-5, the J call TRBJ2-7; 7 positions agree with TRBD1. Germline trimming cut 6 bases from V and 8 bases from J; bases unmatched to any gene: 4. This CDR3 region has 11 residues. The V gene's germline CDR1 is MNHEY and CDR2 SVGAGI. The CDR3 bases are TGTGCCAGCAGGGCAGGGGGTAAGCAGTACTTC. It codes for CASRAGGKQYF.

The chain has TRBV27 and TRBJ2-7; 10 bases fit TRBD2. Germline-derived CDR1 and CDR2 are MNHEY and SMNVEV (reference sequence). Trimming removed 0 bases from V and 6 bases from J; junction bases left unmatched: 8. The CDR3 spans 16 residues. The CDR3: CASSLSSGRASFEQYF. As DNA, the CDR3 is TGTGCCAGCAGTTTATCGAGCGGGAGGGCCTCATTCGAGCAGTACTTC.

CDR3 coding DNA: TGTGCCAGCAGTGCCGGGAGTCCAGATACGCAGTATTTT. This encodes CASSAGSPDTQYF. This chain connects TRBV27 to TRBJ2-3, with a possible D match to TRBD2 (6 bases). CDR1 MNHEY and CDR2 SMNVEV come from the germline V gene (reference sequence). The V end was cut by 5 bases, the J end by 4 bases, with 10 bases between. This CDR3 has 13 residues.